One sample yielded the 27 T cell receptor beta chains listed below, sequenced in a study of T cell repertoires in cytomegalovirus infection. TCRdb re-called the reads through MiXCR, storing one row per CDR3 protein. Of 700,000 to 850,000 distinct CDR3 sequences listed, over 25% were seen once; the top ten hold 12%. These TCRs are of unknown antigen specificity. The starting material was cultured CD8+ T cells from PBMCs, obtained from culture after CMV antigen stimulation. The receptors come from a human donor in good health (CMV status not recorded). Some clones in this sample may be carry-over from other donors' samples.

In its sample, this clonotype was seen a few times. This chain links TRBV28 with TRBJ2-2; D unclear. Germline loops: CDR1 MDHEN, CDR2 SYDVKM. V was clipped by 1 base and J by 4 bases, with 7 bases between them. The CDR3 runs 14 residues. CDR3 nucleotide sequence: TGTGCCAGCAGTTTATCACAGTTCACCGGGGAGCTGTTTTTT. Translated: CASSLSQFTGELFF.

The J gene is TRBJ1-1, the V gene TRBV27; weak D call: TRBD1 (6 bases). Trimming took off 2 bases at V and 0 bases at J, with 16 bases between the two ends. This CDR3 region has 17 residues. Per the germline V gene, CDR1 is MNHEY and CDR2 is SMNVEV (reference sequence). CDR3 bases: TGTGCCAGCAGTTTAGGGGGGCCCCCGGACCTGAACACTGAAGCTTTCTTT. Translating gives CASSLGGPPDLNTEAFF.

The chain combines TRBV6-8 with TRBJ2-6; D may be TRBD1 (6 bases). The germline V gene has CDR1 MNHGY and CDR2 SAAAGT. The CDR3 runs 19 residues. V lost 6 bases and J 5 bases, leaving 26 bases between the germline ends. This CDR3 is CASSLKQGNPLPWANVLTF. The CDR3 DNA sequence: TGTGCCAGCAGCCTCAAGCAGGGGAACCCACTTCCATGGGCCAACGTCCTGACTTTC.

The chain has TRBV12-3 or TRBV12-4 and TRBJ2-7, with D perhaps TRBD1 or TRBD2 (5 bases each). The V end lost 5 bases, the J end lost 0 bases, and 17 bases lay between the germline ends. The CDR3 loop spans 16 amino acids. DNA of the CDR3: TGTGCCAGCAGTGACGCCGGGACCTATACCTCCTACGAGCAGTACTTC. Encoded protein: CASSDAGTYTSYEQYF.

This clonotype was found a few times. V and J are TRBV10-3 and TRBJ1-1; 7 bases match TRBD1. Germline V CDR1 and CDR2: ENHRY, SYGVKD. The CDR3 has 13 amino acids. V dropped 7 bases and J dropped 1; count of bases not matched to a gene: 3. This CDR3 is CAITKGANTEAFF. In nucleotides, the CDR3 is TGTGCCATCACGAAGGGGGCGAACACTGAAGCTTTCTTT.

The chain links TRBV6-6 to TRBJ2-5; TRBD2 matches 7 bases. V shed 7 bases, J shed 5 bases, and the junction held 10 bases outside the gene matches. The CDR3 extends over 14 amino acids. CDR1 and CDR2 from the germline V gene are MNHNY and SVGAGI (reference sequence). The CDR3 DNA sequence: TGTGCCAGCACCGAATCGGGGGGTGGGGAGACCCAGTACTTC. It translates to CASTESGGGETQYF.

This clonotype was seen repeatedly, ten times or more. V and J are TRBV6-1 and TRBJ1-1; 9 bases align to TRBD1. The germline CDR1 and CDR2 sequences are MNHNS and SASEGT. CDR3 length equals 13 residues. V shed 6 bases and J 6 bases; nucleotides not matched to a gene: 5. The chain's CDR3 is CASRDRGVPEAFF. CDR3 bases: TGTGCCAGCAGGGACAGGGGAGTGCCTGAAGCTTTCTTT.

The V call is TRBV6-2 or TRBV6-3, the J call TRBJ1-1; D not resolved. V lost 0 bases, J lost 0 bases, and 8 bases lay in between. The CDR3 is made up of 15 amino acids. Germline V gene sequence: CDR1 MNHEY, CDR2 SVGEGT. Here the CDR3 DNA reads TGTGCCAGCAGTTACTCGAACCTACTGAACACTGAAGCTTTCTTT. Translation gives CASSYSNLLNTEAFF.

The chain has TRBV29-1 and TRBJ1-3; 9 nucleotides align to TRBD1. From germline, CDR1 is SQVTM and CDR2 ANQGSEA. J gave up 4 bases and V 7 bases, and 5 bases lay outside the gene matches. This CDR3 has 13 residues. This chain's CDR3 is CSARDRDGNTIYF. DNA for the CDR3: TGCAGCGCCCGGGACAGGGACGGAAACACCATATATTTT.

V usage is TRBV9 and J usage is TRBJ2-2; 8 nucleotides agree with TRBD2. The CDR3 runs 15 residues. The trim removed 2 bases at V and 3 bases at J, leaving 3 bases unmatched. Per germline, CDR1 SGDLS and CDR2 YYNGEE. The CDR3 coding sequence is TGTGCCAGCAGCGTTGGGCGGGGGGACACCGGGGAGCTGTTTTTT. Its protein is CASSVGRGDTGELFF.

This clonotype was seen a few times. The chain joins TRBV24-1 to TRBJ2-2; D is perhaps TRBD1 or TRBD2 (5 bases each). Germline V gene sequence: CDR1 KGHDR, CDR2 SFDVKD. This CDR3 contains 17 residues. With 3 bases removed from V and 8 bases from J, the gap between germline ends came to 21 bases. DNA for the CDR3: TGTGCCACCAGTGATCACGACCGGGACCCACTTACAGGGGAGCTGTTTTTT. Translation gives CATSDHDRDPLTGELFF.

The chain combines TRBV7-6 with TRBJ1-4; perhaps TRBD1 as D (6 bases). The CDR3 is 15 residues long. CDR1 SGHVS and CDR2 FNYEAQ come from the germline V gene. The V and J ends lost 1 base and 3 bases respectively, with 9 bases between them. For the CDR3, the DNA is TGTGCCAGCAGCTTAGGTGGACAGCCTAATGAAAAACTGTTTTTT. Its protein product is CASSLGGQPNEKLFF.

V gene TRBV24-1 combines with J gene TRBJ2-3, with D possibly being TRBD2 (5 bases). The ends were cut back, 1 base at V and 4 bases at J, with 8 bases in the middle. Germline loops: CDR1 KGHDR, CDR2 SFDVKD. The CDR3 covers 14 residues. CDR3 coding DNA: TGTGCCACCAGTGATTTTACGGAGGCAGATACGCAGTATTTT. Its translation: CATSDFTEADTQYF.

This chain joins TRBV24-1 and TRBJ1-2; D gene uncertain. The CDR3 totals 13 residues. Germline CDR1 and CDR2: KGHDR and SFDVKD. The V end lost 5 bases, the J end lost 3 bases, and 9 bases lay between the germline ends. CDR3 region: CATSGSPDYGYTF. CDR3 DNA: TGTGCCACCAGTGGGTCACCAGACTATGGCTACACCTTC.

J is TRBJ1-1 and V is TRBV19; D ambiguous. The CDR3 is 12 residues long. V lost 5 bases to trimming and J lost 4 bases, with 8 bases between them. CDR1 is LNHDA, CDR2 SQIVND, per germline (reference sequence). CDR3: CASSPGTTEAFF. CDR3 bases: TGTGCCAGTAGTCCGGGAACCACTGAAGCTTTCTTT.

As to this clonotype: A much larger clone lies one base from this, so it may be a read error. The chain has TRBV2 and TRBJ2-2, with 14 bases matching TRBD2. The CDR3 has 18 residues. Germline CDR1 and CDR2: SNHLY and FYNNEI. In nucleotides, the CDR3 is TGTGCCAACAGTGGAGTAGGACTAGCGGGGGGCAACACCGGGGAGCTGTTTTTT. Translating it yields CANSGVGLAGGNTGELFF.

The chain links TRBV12-3 or TRBV12-4 to TRBJ1-2, with 7 bases identical to TRBD1. The ends lost 7 bases at V and 4 bases at J; junction bases unmatched: 9. The CDR3 has 14 amino acids. The CDR3 coding sequence is TGTGCCAGCAATTCCGGGACAGCACCCTATGGCTACACCTTC. Protein product: CASNSGTAPYGYTF.

This clonotype occurred a few times. The chain combines TRBV7-6 with TRBJ2-2, with TRBD1 matching over 7 bases. Germline trimming cut 5 bases from V and 6 bases from J; bases unmatched to any gene: 15. Germline V gives CDR1 SGHVS, CDR2 FNYEAQ. The CDR3 is made up of 17 amino acids. This CDR3 reads CASSARQGPFGAGELFF. The DNA of the CDR3 is TGTGCCAGCAGCGCCAGACAGGGCCCTTTTGGGGCCGGGGAGCTGTTTTTT.

This clonotype was seen only a few times. The genes are TRBV6-1 and TRBJ2-3; TRBD1 or TRBD2 may be the D gene (5 bases each). Trimming took 2 bases from V and 6 from J, leaving 9 bases between them. Germline lookup yields CDR1 MNHNS and CDR2 SASEGT. The CDR3 covers 13 residues. CDR3 DNA sequence: TGTGCCAGCAGTGAAACCGGGGCGGATACGCAGTATTTT. Its translation: CASSETGADTQYF.

The rearrangement uses TRBV14 and TRBJ2-7, with unresolved D. This CDR3 contains 13 residues. V was trimmed by 1 base and J by 5 bases, leaving 9 bases between them. Germline CDR1 SGHDN, CDR2 FVKESK. The CDR3, as DNA: TGTGCCAGCAGCCAAGGTTCTGGGGACGAGCAGTACGTC. It yields the protein CASSQGSGDEQYV.

This clonotype came up a few times. This chain's CDR3 is CASSVEGGLDYNEQFF. CDR3 nucleotides: TGTGCCAGCAGCGTAGAAGGCGGGCTGGACTACAATGAGCAGTTCTTC. The rearrangement uses TRBV9 and TRBJ2-1; possible D gene TRBD2, 5 bases. CDR3 length: 16 residues. The germline CDR1 and CDR2 sequences are SGDLS and YYNGEE. V dropped 0 bases and J dropped 3 bases, with 13 bases sitting between them.

In its sample, this clonotype was seen a few times. The rearrangement joins TRBV7-8 to TRBJ1-1; tentative D call: TRBD1 (6 bases). The CDR3 is 13 residues long. Germline-derived CDR1 and CDR2 are SGHVS and FQNEAQ. Trimming left V 5 bases short and J 4 bases short, with 11 bases between. CDR3 amino acids: CASSKQGLTEAFF. For the CDR3, the DNA is TGTGCCAGCAGCAAACAGGGACTCACTGAAGCTTTCTTT.

V is TRBV4-1 and J is TRBJ1-2; 7 bases agree with TRBD1. Germline CDR1 is MGHRA and CDR2 is YSYEKL. V lost 4 bases and J lost 2; bases outside the gene matches: 10. This CDR3 contains 16 residues. The CDR3 DNA reads TGCGCCAGCAGCCCCCTGGACAGGTTTAAGAACTATGGCTACACCTTC. Protein: CASSPLDRFKNYGYTF.

The chain uses TRBV28 and TRBJ1-1, with D hard to call. Germline values: CDR1 MDHEN, CDR2 SYDVKM. CDR3 length: 15 residues. V was pared by 5 bases and J by 1 base, with 14 bases between. DNA for the CDR3: TGTGCCAGCAGTCCACAACACGACGCGAACACTGAAGCTTTCTTT. Translation gives CASSPQHDANTEAFF.

The rearrangement joins TRBV5-4 to TRBJ1-1; D is unresolved. Trimming shortened V by 0 bases and J by 11 bases, and 11 bases separated the two germline ends. The CDR3 covers 12 residues. Germline CDR1 SGHNT, CDR2 YYREEE (reference sequence). The CDR3 sequence is CASSLAGRVAFF. CDR3 in DNA: TGTGCCAGCAGCTTGGCTGGACGGGTGGCTTTCTTT.

The rearrangement uses TRBV24-1 and TRBJ2-1; TRBD2 matches at 7 bases. Per the germline V gene, CDR1 is KGHDR and CDR2 is SFDVKD. The V and J ends lost 5 bases and 0 bases, in that order; junction bases with no gene match: 3. The CDR3 has 15 residues. As DNA, the CDR3 is TGTGCCACCAGTGCCGCGGGAGTCTCCTACAATGAGCAGTTCTTC. Residues: CATSAAGVSYNEQFF.

The chain uses TRBV9 and TRBJ1-1; D unresolved. Germline CDR1 reads SGDLS; CDR2 reads YYNGEE. The CDR3 totals 15 residues. Trimming took 0 bases from V and 1 from J, leaving 10 bases between them. CDR3 protein: CASSVGAGGNTEAFF. In DNA form, the CDR3 reads TGTGCCAGCAGCGTAGGGGCAGGAGGGAACACTGAAGCTTTCTTT.